A selection of T cell receptor beta chains follows, all from one sample in a study of vaccination effects on CD4 cells after COVID-19. Clones were read by immunoSEQ multiplex PCR, and TCRdb kept only the in-frame ones, dropping some. The sample consists of about 40,000 clones, more than 60% of them appearing once. These receptors have no identified antigens. Sample: CD4+ T cells from PBMCs cultured with SARS-CoV-2 spike peptides, taken before COVID-19 vaccination. Receptors originate from a human donor who received a COVID-19 vaccine. The CDR3 runs from the conserved cysteine through the conserved F or W. A D gene is named only where the DNA matches it firmly. Size is stated for part of the rows, as once, few or many counts, or as a class when the clone is expanded.

j_gene | abundance | v_gene | d_gene | CDR3nt | CDR3aa
TRBJ2-1 | few | TRBV15 | - | TGTGCCACCAGGGGTTACAATGAGCAGTTCTTC | CATRGYNEQFF
TRBJ2-2 | - | TRBV28 | - | TGTGCCAGCAACGCGGTAACCGGGGAGCTGTTTTTT | CASNAVTGELFF
TRBJ2-1 | - | TRBV19 | TRBD2 | TGTGCCAGTAGCCCTAGCGGGAGGGCGGCCAATGAGCAGTTCTTC | CASSPSGRAANEQFF
TRBJ2-3 | - | TRBV30 | TRBD2 | TGTGCCTGGAGCCTGCCGGGGGGAGCTAGCACAGATACGCAGTATTTT | CAWSLPGGASTDTQYF
TRBJ2-2 | - | TRBV6-5 | - | TGTGCCAGCACGGGAAAACCGAACACCGGGGAGCTGTTTTTT | CASTGKPNTGELFF
TRBJ2-7 | - | TRBV29-1 | TRBD1 | TGCAGCGTTGGGGAGACAGGGACAGGAGGCGAGCAGTACTTC | CSVGETGTGGEQYF
TRBJ1-6 | - | TRBV25-1 | - | TGTGCCAGCAGCAAATCCGGGAATTCACCCCTCCACTTT | CASSKSGNSPLHF
TRBJ1-1 | - | TRBV7-2 | - | TGTGCCAGCAGCTTAGCGATGGGTGGTCAAGCAGCTTTCTTT | CASSLAMGGQAAFF
TRBJ1-2 | - | TRBV10-3 | TRBD1 | TGTGCCATCTCGGGACAGGGAGCCGGCTACACCTTC | CAISGQGAGYTF
TRBJ2-5 | - | TRBV10-3 | TRBD1 | TGTGCCATCAGTTCCACAGGGGCGGAGACCCAGTACTTC | CAISSTGAETQYF
TRBJ2-3 | - | TRBV2 | - | TGTGCCACCATACTTTGGGAAGAAGATACGCAGTATTTT | CATILWEEDTQYF
TRBJ2-7 | - | TRBV6-2/TRBV6-3 | - | TGTGCCAGCAGCCCCCCCCGGACCCGAATTTACTACGAGCAGTACTTC | CASSPPRTRIYYEQYF
TRBJ2-5 | - | TRBV27 | - | TGTGCCAGTGCGGGATCCAACCAAGAGACCCAGTACTTC | CASAGSNQETQYF
TRBJ2-3 | - | TRBV7-2 | TRBD2 | TGTGCCACCTCTAGCGGGATAGGGGATACGCAGTATTTT | CATSSGIGDTQYF
TRBJ1-2 | - | TRBV7-2 | - | TGTGCCAGCAGCTCGGGATTTAACACTCCCTATAACTATGGCTACACCTTC | CASSSGFNTPYNYGYTF
TRBJ2-7 | - | TRBV7-9 | TRBD2 | TGTGCCAGCAGCTCTTCGACTAGCGGGAGACCAACCTACGAGCAGTACTTC | CASSSSTSGRPTYEQYF
TRBJ1-5 | - | TRBV28 | - | TGTGCCAGCAGTTTCTTGGCCGGGGATCAGCCCCAGCATTTT | CASSFLAGDQPQHF